This note documents a single T cell receptor (beta chain) sequence. Its antigen is unidentified. The V gene's germline CDR1 is KGHDR and CDR2 SFDVKD. V dropped 9 bases and J dropped 0; count of bases not matched to a gene: 15. The CDR3 has 17 amino acids. The data belong to a study of T-cell memory formation after mild COVID-19. MiXCR, applied by TCRdb to the 5' RACE reads, yields one record per CDR3 protein. Here the sample spans about 110,000 distinct CDR3 sequences, 15% to 20% being singletons. Findings of the study overall: In pre-infection memory, a portion of responding clones appeared, which suggested that cross-reactive memory joined. Contracting CD4+ clones were located mainly in CM and EM, and CD8+ clones in EMRA.

The receptor was isolated from a man younger than 30 who had mild COVID-19 (a few samples of this study predate the infection). Cell type and time point are not known. The rearrangement uses TRBV24-1 and TRBJ2-5, with 7 bases aligning to TRBD2. Sequenced: PBMCs or a T cell subset sorted from them (not recorded which). CDR3 residues: CATEGRLPSGYQETQYF. The DNA of the CDR3 is TGTGCCACCGAGGGCAGACTTCCTAGCGGATACCAAGAGACCCAGTACTTC.